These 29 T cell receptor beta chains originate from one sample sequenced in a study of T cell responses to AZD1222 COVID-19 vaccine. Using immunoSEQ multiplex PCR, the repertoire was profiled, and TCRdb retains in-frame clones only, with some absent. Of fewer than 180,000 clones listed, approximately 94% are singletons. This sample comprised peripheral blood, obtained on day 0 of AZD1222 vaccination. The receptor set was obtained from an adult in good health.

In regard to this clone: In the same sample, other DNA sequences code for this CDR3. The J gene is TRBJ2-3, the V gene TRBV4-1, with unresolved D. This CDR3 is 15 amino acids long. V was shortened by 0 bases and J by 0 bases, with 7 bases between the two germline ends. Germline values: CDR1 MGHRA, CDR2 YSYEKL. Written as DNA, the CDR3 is TGCGCCAGCAGCCAAGAGGGCAGAAGCACAGATACGCAGTATTTT. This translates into CASSQEGRSTDTQYF.

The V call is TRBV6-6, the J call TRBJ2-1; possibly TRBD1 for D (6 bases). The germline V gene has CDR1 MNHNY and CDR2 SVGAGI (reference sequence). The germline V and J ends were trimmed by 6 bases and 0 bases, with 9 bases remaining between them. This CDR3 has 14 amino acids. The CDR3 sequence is CASRAQGSYNEQFF. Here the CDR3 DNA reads TGTGCCAGCAGGGCACAGGGCTCCTACAATGAGCAGTTCTTC.

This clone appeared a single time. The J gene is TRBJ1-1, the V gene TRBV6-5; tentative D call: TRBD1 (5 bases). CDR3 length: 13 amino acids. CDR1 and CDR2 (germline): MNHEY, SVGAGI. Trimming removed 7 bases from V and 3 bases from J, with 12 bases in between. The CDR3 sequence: CASKGVPDTEAFF. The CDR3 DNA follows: TGTGCCAGCAAAGGGGTTCCGGACACTGAAGCTTTCTTT.

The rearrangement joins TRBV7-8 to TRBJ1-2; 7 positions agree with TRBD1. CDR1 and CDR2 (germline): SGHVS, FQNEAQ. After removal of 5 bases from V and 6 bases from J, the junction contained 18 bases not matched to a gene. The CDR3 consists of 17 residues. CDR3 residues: CASSLTSGQMVWDGYTF. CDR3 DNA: TGTGCCAGCAGCCTAACCTCGGGACAGATGGTTTGGGATGGCTACACCTTC.

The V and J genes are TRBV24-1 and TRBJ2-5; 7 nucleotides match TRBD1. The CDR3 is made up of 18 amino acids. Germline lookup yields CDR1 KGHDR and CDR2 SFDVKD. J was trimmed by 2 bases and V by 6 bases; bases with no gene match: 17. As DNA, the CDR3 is TGTGCCACCAGTCACGGAGAGAGGGGGCCCTATGTACAAGAGACCCAGTACTTC. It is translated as CATSHGERGPYVQETQYF.

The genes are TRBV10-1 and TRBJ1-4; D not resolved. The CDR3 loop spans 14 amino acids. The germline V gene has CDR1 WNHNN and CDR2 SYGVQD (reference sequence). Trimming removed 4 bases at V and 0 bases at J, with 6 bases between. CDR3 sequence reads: CASSGSPTNEKLFF. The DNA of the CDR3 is TGCGCCAGCAGTGGTTCGCCAACTAATGAAAAACTGTTTTTT.

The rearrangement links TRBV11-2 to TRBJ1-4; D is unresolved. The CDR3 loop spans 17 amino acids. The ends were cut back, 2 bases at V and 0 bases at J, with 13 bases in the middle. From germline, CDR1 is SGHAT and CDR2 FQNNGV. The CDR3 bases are TGTGCCAGCAGCTTATTGTCTGGAAGCGCAACTAATGAAAAACTGTTTTTT. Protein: CASSLLSGSATNEKLFF. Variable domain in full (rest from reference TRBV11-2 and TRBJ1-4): EAGVAQSPRYKIIEKRQSVAFWCNPISGHATLYWYQQILGQGPKLLIQFQNNGVVDDSQLPKDRFSAERLKGVDSTLKIQPAKLEDSAVYLCASSLLSGSATNEKLFFGSGTQLSVL.

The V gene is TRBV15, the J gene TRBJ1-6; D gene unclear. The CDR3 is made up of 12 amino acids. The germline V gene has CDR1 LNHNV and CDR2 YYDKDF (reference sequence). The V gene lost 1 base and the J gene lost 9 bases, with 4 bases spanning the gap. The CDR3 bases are TGTGCCACCAGCAGAGGAACTTCACCCCTCCACTTT. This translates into CATSRGTSPLHF.

CDR3 residues: CATSRDIGEGYTF. The DNA of the CDR3 is TGTGCCACCAGCAGAGATATTGGGGAGGGCTACACCTTC. This chain joins TRBV15 and TRBJ1-2; D not certain. The V gene's germline CDR1 is LNHNV and CDR2 YYDKDF (reference sequence). V was trimmed by 0 bases and J by 8 bases, leaving 10 bases between them. The CDR3 has 13 residues.

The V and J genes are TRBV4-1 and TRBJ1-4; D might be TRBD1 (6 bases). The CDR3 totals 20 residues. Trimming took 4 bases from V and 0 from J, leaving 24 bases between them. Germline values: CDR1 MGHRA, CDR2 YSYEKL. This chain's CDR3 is CASSPKRAGAYLSTNEKLFF. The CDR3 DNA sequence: TGCGCCAGCAGCCCAAAGAGGGCAGGGGCCTACCTGTCAACTAATGAAAAACTGTTTTTT.

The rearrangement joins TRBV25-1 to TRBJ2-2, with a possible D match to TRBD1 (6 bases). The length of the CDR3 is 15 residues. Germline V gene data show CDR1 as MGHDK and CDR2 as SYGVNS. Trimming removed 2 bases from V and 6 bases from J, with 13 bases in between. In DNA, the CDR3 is TGTGCCAGCAGTGAACCGGGACACCGAGCCGGGGAGCTGTTTTTT. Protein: CASSEPGHRAGELFF.

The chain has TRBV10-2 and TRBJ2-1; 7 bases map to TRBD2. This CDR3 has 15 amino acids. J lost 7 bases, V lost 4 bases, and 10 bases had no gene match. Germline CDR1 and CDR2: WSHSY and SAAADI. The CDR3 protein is CASSAPGRAQNEQFF. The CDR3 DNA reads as TGCGCCAGCAGTGCTCCGGGGAGGGCGCAAAATGAGCAGTTCTTC.

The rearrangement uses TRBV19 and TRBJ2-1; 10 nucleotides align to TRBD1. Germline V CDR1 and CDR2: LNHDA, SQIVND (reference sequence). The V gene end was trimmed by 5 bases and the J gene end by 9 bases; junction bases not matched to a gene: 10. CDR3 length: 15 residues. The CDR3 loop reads CASSLGQGTRAEQFF. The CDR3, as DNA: TGTGCCAGTAGTTTGGGACAGGGGACTAGAGCTGAGCAGTTCTTC. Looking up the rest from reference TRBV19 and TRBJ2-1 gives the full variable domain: DGGITQSPKYLFRKEGQNVTLSCEQNLNHDAMYWYRQDPGQGLRLIYYSQIVNDFQKGDIAEGYSVSREKKESFPLTVTSAQKNPTAFYLCASSLGQGTRAEQFFGPGTRLTVL.

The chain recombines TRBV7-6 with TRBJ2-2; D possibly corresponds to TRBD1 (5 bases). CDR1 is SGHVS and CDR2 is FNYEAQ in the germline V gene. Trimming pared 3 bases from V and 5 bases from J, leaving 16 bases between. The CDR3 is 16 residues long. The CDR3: CASSFLLGARTGELFF. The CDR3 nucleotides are TGTGCCAGCAGCTTTCTTTTAGGGGCGCGGACCGGGGAGCTGTTTTTT. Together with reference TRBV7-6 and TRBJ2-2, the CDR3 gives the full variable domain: GAGVSQSPRYKVTKRGQDVALRCDPISGHVSLYWYRQALGQGPEFLTYFNYEAQQDKSGLPNDRFSAERPEGSISTLTIQRTEQRDSAMYRCASSFLLGARTGELFFGEGSRLTVL.

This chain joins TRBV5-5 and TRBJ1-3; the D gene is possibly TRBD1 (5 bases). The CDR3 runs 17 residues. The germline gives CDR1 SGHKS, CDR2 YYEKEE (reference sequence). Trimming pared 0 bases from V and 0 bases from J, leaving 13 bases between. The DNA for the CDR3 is TGTGCCAGCAGCTTGGCCTTCGGACAATCCTCTGGAAACACCATATATTTT. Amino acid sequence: CASSLAFGQSSGNTIYF.

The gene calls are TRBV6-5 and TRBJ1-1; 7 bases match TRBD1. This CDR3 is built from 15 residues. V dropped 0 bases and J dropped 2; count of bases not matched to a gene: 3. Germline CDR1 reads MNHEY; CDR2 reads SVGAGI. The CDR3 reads CASSYSDRTNTEAFF. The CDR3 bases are TGTGCCAGCAGTTACTCGGACAGGACTAACACTGAAGCTTTCTTT.

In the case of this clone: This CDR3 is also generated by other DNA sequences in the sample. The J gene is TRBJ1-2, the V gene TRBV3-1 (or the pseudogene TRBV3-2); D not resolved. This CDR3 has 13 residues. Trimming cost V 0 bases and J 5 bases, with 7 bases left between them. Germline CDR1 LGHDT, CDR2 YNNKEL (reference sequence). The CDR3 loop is CASSQDGSYGYTF. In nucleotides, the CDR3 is TGTGCCAGCAGCCAAGACGGCAGTTATGGCTACACCTTC.

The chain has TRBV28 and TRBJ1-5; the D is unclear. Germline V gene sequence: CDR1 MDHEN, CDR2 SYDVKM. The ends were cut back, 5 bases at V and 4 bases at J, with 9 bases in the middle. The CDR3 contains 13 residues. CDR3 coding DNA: TGTGCCAGCAGTATACACGTAAATCAGCCCCAGCATTTT. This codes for CASSIHVNQPQHF.

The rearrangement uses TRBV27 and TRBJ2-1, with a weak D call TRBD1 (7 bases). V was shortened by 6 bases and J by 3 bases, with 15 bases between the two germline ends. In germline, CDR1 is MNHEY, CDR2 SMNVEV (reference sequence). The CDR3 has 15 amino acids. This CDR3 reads CASSPRGASYNEQFF. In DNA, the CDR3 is TGTGCCAGCAGCCCCAGGGGGGCTAGCTACAATGAGCAGTTCTTC.

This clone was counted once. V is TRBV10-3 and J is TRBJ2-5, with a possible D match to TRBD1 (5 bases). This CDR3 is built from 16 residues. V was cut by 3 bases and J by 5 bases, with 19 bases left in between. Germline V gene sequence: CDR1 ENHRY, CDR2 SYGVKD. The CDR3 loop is CAISDSRPTGRETQYF. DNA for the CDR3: TGTGCCATCAGTGACTCAAGACCTACAGGTCGGGAGACCCAGTACTTC.

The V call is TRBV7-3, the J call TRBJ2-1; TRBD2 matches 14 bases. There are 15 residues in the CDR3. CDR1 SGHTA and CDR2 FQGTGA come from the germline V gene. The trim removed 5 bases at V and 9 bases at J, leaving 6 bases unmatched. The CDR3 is CASSRGLAGGGEQFF. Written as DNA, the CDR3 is TGTGCCAGCAGCAGAGGACTAGCGGGAGGCGGTGAGCAGTTCTTC.

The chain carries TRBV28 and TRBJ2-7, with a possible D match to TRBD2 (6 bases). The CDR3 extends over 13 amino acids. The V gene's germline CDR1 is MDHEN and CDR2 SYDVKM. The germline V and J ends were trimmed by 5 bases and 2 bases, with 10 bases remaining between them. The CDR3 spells CASSPRTTYEQYV. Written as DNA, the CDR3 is TGTGCCAGCAGTCCCCGGACTACCTACGAGCAGTACGTC.

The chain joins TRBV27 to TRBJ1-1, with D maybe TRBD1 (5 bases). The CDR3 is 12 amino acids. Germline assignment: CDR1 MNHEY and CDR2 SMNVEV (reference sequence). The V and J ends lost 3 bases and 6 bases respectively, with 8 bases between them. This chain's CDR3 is CASSFWGAEAFF. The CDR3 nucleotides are TGTGCCAGCAGTTTTTGGGGCGCTGAAGCTTTCTTT.

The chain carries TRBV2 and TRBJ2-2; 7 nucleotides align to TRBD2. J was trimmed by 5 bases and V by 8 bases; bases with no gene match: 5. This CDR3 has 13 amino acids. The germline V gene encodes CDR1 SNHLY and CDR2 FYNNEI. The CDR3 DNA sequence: TGTGCCAGCGCGGGGGTTCCGACCGGGGAGCTGTTTTTT. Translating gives CASAGVPTGELFF.

The CDR3 sequence is CASSSFGTSGYNEQFF. CDR3 sequence (DNA): TGTGCCAGCAGTTCGTTCGGGACTAGCGGCTACAATGAGCAGTTCTTC. The rearrangement joins TRBV11-2 to TRBJ2-1; TRBD2 aligns across 11 bases. Germline V gene lookup returns CDR1 SGHAT and CDR2 FQNNGV. J lost 3 bases, V lost 6 bases, and 7 bases had no gene match. The CDR3 spans 16 residues.

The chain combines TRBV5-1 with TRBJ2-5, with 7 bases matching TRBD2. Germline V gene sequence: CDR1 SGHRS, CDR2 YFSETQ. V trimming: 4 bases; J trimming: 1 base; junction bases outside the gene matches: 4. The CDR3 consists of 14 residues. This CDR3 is CASSNPSGQETQYF. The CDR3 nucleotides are TGCGCCAGCAGCAACCCTAGCGGCCAAGAGACCCAGTACTTC.

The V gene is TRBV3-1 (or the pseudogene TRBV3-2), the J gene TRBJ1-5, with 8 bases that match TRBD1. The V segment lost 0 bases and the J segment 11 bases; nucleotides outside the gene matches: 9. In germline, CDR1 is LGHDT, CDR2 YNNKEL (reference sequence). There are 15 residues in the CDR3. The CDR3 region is CASSQDRTGTGTQHF. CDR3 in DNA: TGTGCCAGCAGCCAAGATCGGACAGGGACCGGGACCCAGCATTTT.

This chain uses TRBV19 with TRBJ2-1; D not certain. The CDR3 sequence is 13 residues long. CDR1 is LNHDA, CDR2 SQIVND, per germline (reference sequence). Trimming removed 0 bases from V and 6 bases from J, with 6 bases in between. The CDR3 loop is CASSIDLFNEQFF. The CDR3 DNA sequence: TGTGCCAGTAGTATAGATCTCTTCAATGAGCAGTTCTTC.

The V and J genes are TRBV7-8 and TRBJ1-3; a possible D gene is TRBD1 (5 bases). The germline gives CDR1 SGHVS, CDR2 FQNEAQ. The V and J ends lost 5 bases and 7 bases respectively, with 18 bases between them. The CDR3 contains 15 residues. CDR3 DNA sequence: TGTGCCAGCAGCGCCACAGGCTGGGAGGGGAACACCATATATTTT. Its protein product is CASSATGWEGNTIYF.